This TCR beta chain came from a study of blood T cell repertoires in COVID-19. Study summary: Samples taken during acute and convalescent COVID-19 were collected in the United States, Italy and Spain. PBMCs, B-cell-depleted T cells, or T cells provided the cDNA or gDNA that made up the material.

Trimming stripped 2 bases from V and 4 bases from J, with 11 bases between. Looked up from germline, CDR1 is SGHVS and CDR2 is FQNEAQ. This CDR3 contains 14 residues. Enrollees, about 18 to 89 years old, lived in 20 to 25 US areas. Original data processing: The authors estimated nucleated cell counts from reference gene primer amplification. Assay: immunoSEQ multiplex PCR; the TCRdb copy retains only in-frame clones and omits some. Clonal size and the V and J genes are those of that table, whereas D and trimming came from the DNA. In the table there are around 500,000 clones, roughly nine tenths of which are singletons.

The rearrangement uses TRBV7-8 and TRBJ1-1, with a tentative D call TRBD1 (5 bases). The specimen was PBMCs or T cells enriched from blood (not recorded which). The TCR sequence derives from a woman aged 55-70 years who had recovered from COVID-19. The CDR3 sequence is CASSLRGPSTEAFF. CDR3 nucleotides: TGTGCCAGCAGCTTAAGGGGCCCATCCACTGAAGCTTTCTTT.